Listed below are T cell receptor beta chains from one sample, sequenced in a study of graft-versus-host responses after intestinal transplantation. The assay was immunoSEQ multiplex PCR, and TCRdb's table has in-frame clones only and misses some. This table has fewer than 30,000 clones, about 90% appearing once. The material sequenced was PBMCs, taken around 62 weeks after intestinal transplantation. These receptors all stem from a human patient who received an intestinal transplant, so some T cells may come from the graft donor. Each CDR3 is given with its conserved first and last residue. D genes are given only for firm matches. Only part of the rows carry a size: once, few, many, or a class if the clone is expanded.

>NA|TRBV29-1|NA|TRBJ2-7
CSVEFRGYEQYF
TGCAGCGTTGAATTTCGGGGTTACGAGCAGTACTTC
>NA|TRBV5-1|NA|TRBJ2-7
CASSLMDRGPYEQYF
TGCGCCAGCAGCTTGATGGACAGAGGGCCTTACGAGCAGTACTTC
>NA|TRBV4-3|TRBD1|TRBJ1-4
CASSQHADRGVEKLFF
TGCGCCAGCAGCCAGCATGCGGACAGGGGGGTTGAAAAACTGTTTTTT
>NA|TRBV27|TRBD1|TRBJ2-2
CASSLLRGLTSNTGELFF
TGTGCCAGCAGTTTATTGAGGGGGCTGACTTCGAACACCGGGGAGCTGTTTTTT
>NA|TRBV7-2|NA|TRBJ1-2
CASSPLTANYGYTF
TGTGCCAGCAGCCCGCTGACAGCTAACTATGGCTACACCTTC
>NA|TRBV4-1|TRBD2|TRBJ2-7
CASSQRAGGYEQYF
TGCGCCAGCAGCCAACGAGCGGGAGGCTACGAGCAGTACTTC
>NA|TRBV29-1|NA|TRBJ1-1
CSVSPGSTEAFF
TGCAGCGTTAGCCCCGGGAGCACTGAAGCTTTCTTT
>once|TRBV6-1|NA|TRBJ1-3
CASSDRAYSGNTIYF
TGTGCCAGCAGTGACCGGGCCTACTCTGGAAACACCATATATTTT
>NA|TRBV5-6|NA|TRBJ2-3
CASSWWGRPSTDTQYF
TGTGCCAGCAGCTGGTGGGGTCGCCCTAGCACAGATACGCAGTATTTT
>NA|TRBV27|TRBD1|TRBJ1-1
CASSLLPGGYTEAFF
TGTGCCAGCAGTTTATTGCCAGGGGGCTACACTGAAGCTTTCTTT
>few|TRBV6-6|NA|TRBJ2-7
CASSYSMAYEQYF
TGTGCCAGCAGTTACTCGATGGCATACGAGCAGTACTTC
>NA|TRBV4-1|TRBD1|TRBJ2-2
CASDSGTGFRGELFF
TGCGCCAGCGACTCCGGGACAGGTTTTCGCGGGGAGCTGTTTTTT
>NA|TRBV5-1|TRBD2|TRBJ2-3
CASSSGTSKYF
TGCGCCAGCAGCTCCGGGACTAGCAAGTATTTT
>few|TRBV5-6|NA|TRBJ1-1
CASSPHLGIGTEAFF
TGTGCCAGCAGCCCGCATCTGGGCATCGGCACTGAAGCTTTCTTT
>NA|TRBV9|TRBD2|TRBJ2-3
CASSVSGSTDTQYF
TGTGCCAGCAGCGTTAGCGGGAGCACAGATACGCAGTATTTT
>NA|TRBV5-1|TRBD2|TRBJ2-3
CASYALAGAFTDTQYF
TGCGCCAGCTACGCTTTAGCGGGAGCCTTCACAGATACGCAGTATTTT
>NA|TRBV4-1|NA|TRBJ2-1
CASSQGGTPYNEQFF
TGCGCCAGCAGCCAAGGGGGTACCCCCTACAATGAGCAGTTCTTC
>NA|TRBV9|NA|TRBJ2-1
CASSVGAAQFF
TGTGCCAGCAGCGTAGGTGCGGCGCAGTTCTTC
>NA|TRBV29-1|NA|TRBJ2-1
CSVNKKGDEQFF
TGCAGCGTCAATAAAAAGGGCGATGAGCAGTTCTTC
>NA|TRBV7-9|NA|TRBJ1-1
CASRSGRVNTEAFF
TGTGCCAGCAGGTCAGGTCGGGTGAACACTGAAGCTTTCTTT
>NA|TRBV5-6|TRBD1|TRBJ2-7
CASSPTGGTYEQYF
TGTGCCAGCAGCCCTACAGGGGGCACGTACGAGCAGTACTTC
>NA|TRBV19|TRBD1|TRBJ2-7
CASSSGGRYEQYF
TGTGCCAGTAGTTCAGGGGGCCGGTACGAGCAGTACTTC
>NA|TRBV27|NA|TRBJ1-1
CASSYQQGSTEAFF
TGTGCCAGCAGTTACCAACAGGGAAGCACTGAAGCTTTCTTT